This T cell receptor (beta chain) came from a study of identical twins. Study-wide results and caveats: Compared with unrelated sharing, twin-shared out-of-frame alpha sequences had more low-probability sequences. For cord blood, abundant beta clonotypes had fewer insertions, unlike memory repertoires, which showed none.

This clonotype was seen a few times. Its cognate antigen is unknown. MiXCR was run by TCRdb on the 5' RACE reads, yielding one entry per CDR3 protein. The data show about 470,000 distinct CDR3 sequences, approximately 24% seen once. The same specimen was also included in a second study, on T cells expressing NK-cell markers. That source adds: Of eight sequenced donors, seven were HCMV-seropositive and one HCMV-seronegative. Among a handful of donors, these clonotypes also ranked first in the CD3+CD56-NKG2C+ fraction.

The clonotype originates from a woman aged 18-29 years in good health. Sequencing used CD4+ T cells sorted from blood.

The CDR3 DNA reads as TGCGCCAGCAGCCCAGCTAGGGCTGTGGAGACCCAGTACTTC. It specifies CASSPARAVETQYF. The rearrangement joins TRBV4-3 to TRBJ2-5, with D uncertain. Germline V lookup: CDR1 LGHNA, CDR2 YSLEER. V lost 4 bases to trimming and J lost 5 bases, with 14 bases between them. The CDR3 spans 14 residues.